What follows are 20 T cell receptor beta chains derived from one specimen sequenced in a study of T cell repertoires in urothelial bladder cancer. Repertoires were generated with immunoSEQ multiplex PCR, while TCRdb's copy carries only in-frame clones and drops some. The sample holds some 2,600 clones, 68% seen once. Sequenced input: bladder tissue. Receptors were obtained from a human donor with a benign inflammatory bladder lesion.

This chain connects TRBV10-3 to TRBJ2-3; D might be TRBD2 (6 bases). Germline V gene data show CDR1 as ENHRY and CDR2 as SYGVKD. Trimming removed 5 bases at V and 1 base at J, with 16 bases between. The CDR3 is 16 residues long. CDR3 DNA: TGTGCCATCAGTACTTTAGCGGAGATGGGCACAGATACGCAGTATTTT. This codes for CAISTLAEMGTDTQYF.

The chain uses TRBV6-1 and TRBJ1-4; maybe TRBD1 (6 bases). CDR1 is MNHNS, CDR2 SASEGT, per germline. CDR3 length: 15 amino acids. The V gene lost 5 bases and the J gene lost 0 bases, with 10 bases spanning the gap. The CDR3 loop is CASSRGGTTNEKLFF. As DNA, the CDR3 is TGTGCCAGCAGTAGGGGGGGAACAACTAATGAAAAACTGTTTTTT.

CDR3 DNA sequence: TGTGCCTGGAGTGGCGGGGTGACCCAGTACTTC. It translates to CAWSGGVTQYF. The rearrangement links TRBV30 to TRBJ2-5; D is perhaps TRBD2 (6 bases). The CDR3 covers 11 residues. V was cut by 1 base and J by 7 bases, with 7 bases left in between. Per germline, CDR1 GTSNPN and CDR2 SVGIG (reference sequence).

The V gene is TRBV9, the J gene TRBJ2-5; 8 bases align to TRBD1. The germline gives CDR1 SGDLS, CDR2 YYNGEE. This CDR3 is built from 15 residues. Unmatched junction bases numbered 7, after V lost 4 bases and J lost 2 bases. The CDR3 nucleotides read TGTGCCAGCAGCTTTGGACAGGGACAACAAGAGACCCAGTACTTC. Protein sequence: CASSFGQGQQETQYF.

The gene calls are TRBV7-2 and TRBJ1-5, with a tentative D call TRBD1 (5 bases). CDR1 SGHTA and CDR2 FQGNSA come from the germline V gene. The CDR3 has 15 amino acids. V was trimmed by 5 bases and J by 4 bases, leaving 15 bases between them. Here the CDR3 DNA reads TGTGCCAGCAGCCCAATCGGGGCGGGGAATCAGCCCCAGCATTTT. Translation gives CASSPIGAGNQPQHF.

J is TRBJ1-4 and V is TRBV7-9; TRBD1 matches 8 bases. CDR3 length: 15 amino acids. Germline V gene sequence: CDR1 SEHNR, CDR2 FQNEAQ (reference sequence). V lost 2 bases to trimming and J lost 7 bases; unmatched junction nucleotides: 6. CDR3: CASSLFTGGFEKLFF. The CDR3 DNA is TGTGCCAGCAGCTTATTTACAGGGGGGTTTGAAAAACTGTTTTTT.

This clone is labeled large (0.1 to 1%). The chain employs TRBV11-2 and TRBJ2-2, with a possible D match to TRBD2 (6 bases). Germline assignment: CDR1 SGHAT and CDR2 FQNNGV. Trimming stripped 0 bases from V and 1 base from J, with 15 bases between. The CDR3 extends over 18 amino acids. This CDR3 is CASSLDRIADLNTGELFF. The DNA for the CDR3 is TGTGCCAGCAGCTTAGATCGGATAGCGGACCTGAACACCGGGGAGCTGTTTTTT.

The CDR3 spells CASTSGEGTDTQYF. CDR3 nucleotides: TGTGCCAGTACCTCAGGGGAGGGCACAGATACGCAGTATTTT. J is TRBJ2-3 and V is TRBV19; D is possibly TRBD1 or TRBD2 (6 bases each). V lost 7 bases to trimming and J lost 1 base, with 12 bases between them. The CDR3 is 14 amino acids. Germline loops: CDR1 LNHDA, CDR2 SQIVND (reference sequence).

This rearrangement joins TRBV30 to TRBJ2-6, with 9 bases that match TRBD1. The V and J ends lost 4 bases and 0 bases, in that order; junction bases with no gene match: 4. This CDR3 is 16 amino acids long. Germline CDR1 is GTSNPN and CDR2 is SVGIG (reference sequence). The DNA for the CDR3 is TGTGCCTGGAAGGGACAGGGAAACTCTGGGGCCAACGTCCTGACTTTC. As protein: CAWKGQGNSGANVLTF. The full variable domain, completed using reference TRBV30 and TRBJ2-6, is SQTIHQWPATLVQPVGSPLSLECTVEGTSNPNLYWYRQAAGRGLQLLFYSVGIGQISSEVPQNLSASRPQDRQFILSSKKLLLSDSGFYLCAWKGQGNSGANVLTFGAGSRLTVL.

This clone has a single count. The chain has TRBV5-1 and TRBJ2-5; TRBD2 matches 7 bases. Germline V gene data show CDR1 as SGHRS and CDR2 as YFSETQ. Trimming took 4 bases from V and 2 from J; bases not matched to a gene: 11. The CDR3 runs to 16 residues. Here the CDR3 DNA reads TGCGCCAGCAGCCCGCTTTCGGCGGGGGATCAAGAGACCCAGTACTTC. It translates to CASSPLSAGDQETQYF.

This chain connects TRBV5-1 to TRBJ1-4; 8 bases fit TRBD1. The length of the CDR3 is 13 residues. With 4 bases clipped from V and 6 bases from J, the junction kept 2 bases outside the gene matches. CDR1 and CDR2 from the germline V gene are SGHRS and YFSETQ. The chain's CDR3 is CASSGGQDEKLFF. Written as DNA, the CDR3 is TGCGCCAGCAGCGGGGGACAGGATGAAAAACTGTTTTTT.

The chain recombines TRBV30 with TRBJ1-2; D gene ambiguous. The ends were cut back, 3 bases at V and 8 bases at J, with 10 bases in the middle. The germline V gene encodes CDR1 GTSNPN and CDR2 SVGIG (reference sequence). This CDR3 region has 11 residues. CDR3 protein: CAWRGDIGYTF. CDR3 sequence (DNA): TGTGCCTGGAGGGGTGATATAGGCTACACCTTC.

The genes are TRBV5-6 and TRBJ2-5, with 7 bases lining up with TRBD2. Germline lookup yields CDR1 SGHDT and CDR2 YYEEEE. V was clipped by 4 bases and J by 2 bases; unmatched bases: 8. The CDR3 has 15 amino acids. CDR3 coding DNA: TGTGCCAGCAGCAATTGGGGGGGAACTCAAGAGACCCAGTACTTC. This encodes CASSNWGGTQETQYF.

The chain is built from TRBV30 and TRBJ1-1; weak D call: TRBD1 (5 bases). Germline V gives CDR1 GTSNPN, CDR2 SVGIG (reference sequence). The V gene lost 3 bases and the J gene lost 10 bases, with 18 bases spanning the gap. This CDR3 has 13 amino acids. For the CDR3, the DNA is TGTGCCTGGAGGGGATCAGGGAAGGGAGGAGCTTTCTTT. Amino acids: CAWRGSGKGGAFF.

This clone was seen a handful of times. The V gene is TRBV5-8, the J gene TRBJ2-2; 9 nucleotides align to TRBD1. The CDR3 has 16 amino acids. The germline V gene has CDR1 SGHTS and CDR2 YDEGEE. The ends lost 4 bases at V and 3 bases at J; junction bases unmatched: 7. The chain's CDR3 is CASSRTGGFDTGELFF. In DNA, the CDR3 is TGTGCCAGCAGCCGAACAGGGGGCTTTGACACCGGGGAGCTGTTTTTT.

This chain joins TRBV10-3 and TRBJ2-2; the match to TRBD2 covers 14 bases. The length of the CDR3 is 21 residues. V lost 4 bases and J lost 0; bases outside the gene matches: 13. Germline V CDR1 and CDR2: ENHRY, SYGVKD. The CDR3 DNA follows: TGTGCCATCAGTGCTTCTCCGGGACTAGCGGGAGCAGACGCGAACACCGGGGAGCTGTTTTTT. It codes for CAISASPGLAGADANTGELFF.

J is TRBJ1-6 and V is TRBV28; 9 nucleotides align to TRBD1. The CDR3 is 15 amino acids. Looked up from germline, CDR1 is MDHEN and CDR2 is SYDVKM. Trimming took 4 bases from V and 7 from J; bases not matched to a gene: 5. CDR3 sequence (DNA): TGTGCCAGCAGTTGGAACAGGGGGCGAAATTCACCCCTCCACTTT. It is translated as CASSWNRGRNSPLHF.

The chain uses TRBV4-1 and TRBJ2-6, with D possibly being TRBD1 or TRBD2 (6 bases each). Between the trimmed V and J ends, which lost 4 bases and 2 bases, there was a span of 15 bases. This CDR3 spans 17 amino acids. The germline V gene has CDR1 MGHRA and CDR2 YSYEKL. The CDR3, as DNA: TGCGCCAGCAGCCTGCGGGACACTCAAGCTGGGGCCAACGTCCTGACTTTC. Translated, it gives CASSLRDTQAGANVLTF.

The chain uses TRBV28 and TRBJ2-3; 8 positions agree with TRBD1. In germline, CDR1 is MDHEN, CDR2 SYDVKM. This CDR3 is 16 amino acids long. Germline trimming cut 2 bases from V and 1 base from J; bases unmatched to any gene: 5. The CDR3: CASSLQGAQRTDTQYF. The CDR3 DNA sequence: TGTGCCAGCAGTTTACAGGGGGCGCAACGCACAGATACGCAGTATTTT.

The chain recombines TRBV21-1 with TRBJ2-3. TRBV21-1 is deemed a pseudogene. This CDR3 contains 17 residues. Here the CDR3 DNA reads TGTGCCAGCAGCGACCGGGCCCCCTTCGTTTGGACAGATACGCAGTATTTT. Amino acid sequence: CASSDRAPFVWTDTQYF.